This TCR beta chain was profiled in a study of T cells in Graves' hyperthyroidism and ophthalmopathy. General study results and limits: The model forecast ophthalmopathy, anticipating it by a median approximately 6 months before onset.

With respect to this clonotype: The antigen is not known. Lacking the conserved final phenylalanine or tryptophan, this CDR3 likely reflects a read error. It is unclear where the CDR3 begins or ends on the DNA, so no DNA is shown, and the CDR3 is as TCRdb lists it.

CDR1 is SGHTA, CDR2 FQGTGA, per germline. The CDR3 adds up to 11 amino acids, both ends counted. Amplification of TCR beta CDR3 regions used RNA as the template. A first-round RT-PCR of the TCR CDR3 used the HTBI primer set. TCRdb processed the multiplex PCR reads anew with MiXCR; each CDR3 protein has one entry. The sample has 530,000 or so distinct CDR3 sequences; more than 45% are singletons. It was considered stable Graves' hyperthyroidism when ophthalmopathy did not progress within 18 months. Used for diagnoses were clinical symptoms, serum thyroxine and TRAb, thyroid ultrasound and orbital computed tomography.

The sequence was obtained from a woman aged 18-35 years with Graves' hyperthyroidism. The genes are TRBV7-3 and TRBJ2-2; the tabulated D call, TRBD2, remains unverified against the DNA. Sequenced sample: peripheral blood or thyroid tissue (not recorded which). The CDR3: CASSSPAGGVS.